Listed here are 13 T cell receptor beta chains from one sample, sequenced in a study of human T cells and chemical hapten exposure. Time point reported: patch test 2, 6 weeks after DPC sensitization. Treatment noted: therapeutic diphenylcyclopropenone sensitization with weekly scalp DPC. MiXCR was run by TCRdb on the RACE reads, yielding one entry per CDR3 protein. The table has about 110,000 distinct CDR3 sequences, approximately 8.8% seen once. Material: whole blood, obtained in connection with sensitization to the hapten diphenylcyclopropenone (DPC). The origin of the receptors is a woman aged 40 to 50 with alopecia areata. Some clones in this sample may be carry-over from other donors' samples.

This clonotype was recorded a few times. The rearrangement links TRBV12-3 or TRBV12-4 to TRBJ1-4; D possibly corresponds to TRBD1 (5 bases). V lost 6 bases to trimming and J lost 2 bases, with 10 bases between them. The CDR3 extends over 14 amino acids. The CDR3 sequence is CASRTGLTNEKLFF. In DNA, the CDR3 is TGTGCCAGCAGGACGGGACTTACTAATGAAAAACTGTTTTTT.

This clonotype was counted a few times. This chain joins TRBV10-3 and TRBJ1-1, with 7 positions matching TRBD1. CDR3 length: 14 residues. Germline V gives CDR1 ENHRY, CDR2 SYGVKD. V lost 7 bases and J lost 3; bases outside the gene matches: 8. The CDR3 nucleotides read TGTGCCATCACCCGGACAGGCGGCGACACTGAAGCTTTCTTT. Translation: CAITRTGGDTEAFF.

The chain is built from TRBV6-5 and TRBJ2-2, with a weak D call TRBD1 (5 bases). The CDR3 is made up of 16 amino acids. The germline CDR1 and CDR2 sequences are MNHEY and SVGAGI. The V end lost 2 bases, the J end lost 4 bases, and 14 bases lay between the germline ends. CDR3 region: CASSYTGRVATGELFF. Written as DNA, the CDR3 is TGTGCCAGCAGTTACACGGGCAGGGTGGCCACCGGGGAGCTGTTTTTT.

This clonotype was counted at least ten times. The rearrangement joins TRBV4-1 to TRBJ1-2; 8 nucleotides line up with TRBD1. Germline V gene data show CDR1 as MGHRA and CDR2 as YSYEKL. V lost 0 bases and J lost 7; bases outside the gene matches: 7. The CDR3 length is 15 residues. The CDR3 DNA sequence: TGCGCCAGCAGCCAAGAAAGGACAGGGTTGGCTGGCTACACCTTC. Translated: CASSQERTGLAGYTF.

DNA of the CDR3: TGTGCCAGCAGTCCCCCGGGCGCGACCCAGTACTTC. Its protein product is CASSPPGATQYF. The V gene is TRBV28, the J gene TRBJ2-5; no clear D gene. The CDR3 consists of 12 residues. Germline V CDR1 and CDR2: MDHEN, SYDVKM. V lost 5 bases to trimming and J lost 7 bases, with 11 bases between them.

The chain links TRBV28 to TRBJ2-3; 9 bases agree with TRBD2. CDR1 and CDR2 (germline): MDHEN, SYDVKM. V shed 4 bases and J 0 bases; nucleotides not matched to a gene: 5. This CDR3 spans 16 amino acids. CDR3 protein: CASSWGLASSTDTQYF. The CDR3 bases are TGTGCCAGCAGTTGGGGACTAGCCTCTAGCACAGATACGCAGTATTTT.

This clonotype was seen at least ten times. For the CDR3, the DNA is TGCAGCGTTGTTGGGACAGGGCTCCTTCGAGCTTTCTTT. This gives the protein CSVVGTGLLRAFF. The V and J genes are TRBV29-1 and TRBJ1-1, with 9 positions matching TRBD1. Germline V gives CDR1 SQVTM, CDR2 ANQGSEA. The ends lost 4 bases at V and 10 bases at J; junction bases unmatched: 10. This CDR3 contains 13 residues.

This clonotype has more than one count but fewer than ten. The chain combines TRBV7-8 with TRBJ1-6, with TRBD1 as a possible D gene (5 bases). Germline V gene lookup returns CDR1 SGHVS and CDR2 FQNEAQ. There are 15 residues in the CDR3. Trimming left V 3 bases short and J 7 bases short, with 13 bases between. CDR3 residues: CASSFSGTVNSPLHF. The CDR3, as DNA: TGTGCCAGCAGCTTTTCCGGGACTGTGAATTCACCCCTCCACTTT. The full variable domain, in which reference TRBV7-8 and TRBJ1-6 provide the parts outside the CDR3, is GAGVSQSPRYKVAKRGQDVALRCDPISGHVSLFWYQQALGQGPEFLTYFQNEAQLDKSGLPSDRFFAERPEGSVSTLKIQRTQQEDSAVYLCASSFSGTVNSPLHFGNGTRLTVT.

This rearrangement joins TRBV9 to TRBJ1-2, with D unresolved. The CDR3 has 15 residues. Trimming removed 0 bases at V and 2 bases at J, with 11 bases between. CDR1 SGDLS and CDR2 YYNGEE come from the germline V gene. The CDR3 DNA reads TGTGCCAGCAGCGTAGGGCTCACAGAAAACTATGGCTACACCTTC. Protein: CASSVGLTENYGYTF.

In the case of this clonotype: This may stem from a read error, because a much larger clone lies one nucleotide away. The chain recombines TRBV7-2 with TRBJ1-3; 8 nucleotides match TRBD1. This CDR3 is 15 amino acids long. Per the germline V gene, CDR1 is SGHTA and CDR2 is FQGNSA. CDR3 bases: TGTGCCAGCAGCTTTTCAGGGGGCTCTGGAGACACCATATATTTT. Encoded protein: CASSFSGGSGDTIYF.

The V call is TRBV12-3 or TRBV12-4, the J call TRBJ2-7; D perhaps matches TRBD2 (7 bases). Trimming removed 6 bases from V and 6 bases from J, with 18 bases in between. The CDR3 length is 14 residues. The CDR3 loop is CASSPGGLPLEQYF. Written as DNA, the CDR3 is TGTGCCAGCAGCCCGGGGGGCCTCCCCCTCGAGCAGTACTTC.

The chain combines TRBV10-3 with TRBJ2-5; D perhaps matches TRBD2 (7 bases). Germline loops: CDR1 ENHRY, CDR2 SYGVKD. Trimming took off 3 bases at V and 5 bases at J, with 16 bases between the two ends. The CDR3 sequence is 15 residues long. CDR3 amino acids: CAISDRGGRVETQYF. In nucleotides, the CDR3 is TGTGCCATCAGTGACCGCGGGGGCCGGGTGGAGACCCAGTACTTC.

This rearrangement joins TRBV19 to TRBJ2-5; D is uncertain. From germline, CDR1 is LNHDA and CDR2 SQIVND (reference sequence). CDR3 length: 13 amino acids. V was shortened by 3 bases and J by 5 bases, with 10 bases between the two germline ends. The CDR3 sequence is CASSIGLRETQYF. The CDR3 DNA sequence: TGTGCCAGTAGTATTGGGCTACGGGAGACCCAGTACTTC. The variable domain in full, completed from reference TRBV19 and TRBJ2-5, reads DGGITQSPKYLFRKEGQNVTLSCEQNLNHDAMYWYRQDPGQGLRLIYYSQIVNDFQKGDIAEGYSVSREKKESFPLTVTSAQKNPTAFYLCASSIGLRETQYFGPGTRLLVL.